This is a list of T cell receptor beta chains from one sample in a study of blood T cell repertoires in COVID-19. Clones were sequenced by immunoSEQ multiplex PCR, and TCRdb holds only the in-frame ones, with some missing. The sample includes about 80,000 clones, 78% of them seen just once. Source material: peripheral blood. Receptors originate from a human donor in a cohort sampled during active COVID-19. Each CDR3 is given with its conserved first and last residue. A D gene is named only where the DNA matches it firmly. Clone size is stated in some rows and not others, as once, few, many or a class when expanded.

>.|TRBV4-1|.|TRBJ2-1
TGCGCCAGCAGCCAAGGAGTTACCACTCGGAATGAGCAGTTCTTC
CASSQGVTTRNEQFF
>.|TRBV5-4|TRBD2|TRBJ2-1
TGTGCCAGCACCCGGCGCGGGGGGGGACCCTACAATGAGCAGTTCTTC
CASTRRGGGPYNEQFF
>.|TRBV6-5|TRBD1|TRBJ2-7
TGTGCCAGCAGCCGCCTTGCCGGGACAGGGGAGTACTTC
CASSRLAGTGEYF
>.|TRBV5-5|.|TRBJ2-1
TGTGCCAGCAGCTTCAGGGGCGCGTGGAATGAGCAGTTCTTC
CASSFRGAWNEQFF
>medium-sized|TRBV6-1|TRBD2|TRBJ2-1
TGTGCCAGCAGTGACGATCTAGCGGGAGAGGGTAATGAGCAGTTCTTC
CASSDDLAGEGNEQFF
>few|TRBV5-1|.|TRBJ1-1
TGCGCCAGCAGCCTAAACAGGGCCCCGAACACTGAAGCTTTCTTT
CASSLNRAPNTEAFF
>.|TRBV25-1|.|TRBJ2-2
TGTGCCAGCAGTGAATCCTCGACTTTTTCTGGGGAGCTGTTTTTT
CASSESSTFSGELFF
>.|TRBV2|.|TRBJ2-1
TGTGCCAGCACCCCGGTTACTCCCAACAATGAGCAGTTCTTC
CASTPVTPNNEQFF
>.|TRBV9|TRBD1|TRBJ1-2
TGTGCCAGCAGCGCAAGACAGGGACACTATGGCTACACCTTC
CASSARQGHYGYTF
>.|TRBV6-5|.|TRBJ1-1
TGTGGCAGTCGCCGGGGAGGGAGAGGGGACACTGAAGCTTTCTTT
CGSRRGGRGDTEAFF
>.|TRBV19|.|TRBJ1-3
TGTGCCAGTAGTCGACAGTTGCACACCATATATTTT
CASSRQLHTIYF
>.|TRBV19|.|TRBJ2-7
TGTGCCAGTAGTACCCAGGGCAATCCAAACGAGCAGTACTTC
CASSTQGNPNEQYF
>.|TRBV6-1|TRBD1|TRBJ2-1
TGTGCCAGCAGTGAAGCACCCGACAGGGTCGAGGAGCAGTTCTTC
CASSEAPDRVEEQFF
>.|TRBV2|.|TRBJ1-2
TGTGCCAGCAGTGCCACTGGAGGCTGGGACTATGGCTACACCTTC
CASSATGGWDYGYTF
>.|TRBV28|.|TRBJ2-6
TGTGCCAGCAGTTTAGCGGCCAACTCTGGGGCCAACGTCCTGACTTTC
CASSLAANSGANVLTF
>few|TRBV7-9|TRBD1|TRBJ2-4
TGTGCCAGCAGCTTCGAGACAGGGCGAGCCAAAAACATTCAGTACTTC
CASSFETGRAKNIQYF
>few|TRBV28|.|TRBJ2-5
TGTGCCAGCAGTCCCAGTGTAGGGGTGAGGGAGACCCAGTACTTC
CASSPSVGVRETQYF
>.|TRBV5-8|.|TRBJ1-6
TGTGCCAGCAGCTTGGGCGGGCGGAGCTCCTATAATTCACCCCTCCACTTT
CASSLGGRSSYNSPLHF
>few|TRBV28|.|TRBJ1-5
TGTGCCAGCAGTTTTGACGGAGACTATAGCAATCAGCCCCAGCATTTT
CASSFDGDYSNQPQHF
>once|TRBV25-1|TRBD1|TRBJ2-3
TGTGCCAGCAGTGACCCCCCCAGACAGGGGGCCCCCTGGAATACGCAGTATTTT
CASSDPPRQGAPWNTQYF
>many|TRBV19|TRBD1|TRBJ1-5
TGTGCCAGTAGCACCCTCACAGGGGATCAGCCCCAGCATTTT
CASSTLTGDQPQHF
>few|TRBV4-1|TRBD1|TRBJ1-1
TGCGCCAGCAGCCACCTGACAGGGGACACTGAAGCTTTCTTT
CASSHLTGDTEAFF
>few|TRBV14|TRBD2|TRBJ2-5
TGTGCCAGCAGCCAATCCCTAGCGGGAGTTGAGACCCAGTACTTC
CASSQSLAGVETQYF
>.|TRBV20-1|TRBD2|TRBJ2-1
TGCAGTGCAAGTGGGCTAGCGGGAGCAAAGGGCCAATACAATGAGCAGTTCTTC
CSASGLAGAKGQYNEQFF
>.|TRBV3-1/TRBV3-2|TRBD1|TRBJ2-2
TGTGCCAGCAGCAGACAGGGGGCAGGCGGGGAGCTGTTTTTT
CASSRQGAGGELFF
>once|TRBV6-5|TRBD1|TRBJ1-2
TGTGCCAGCAGCCGTTTTGGGACAGGGGACTATGGCTACACCTTC
CASSRFGTGDYGYTF
>few|TRBV7-7|TRBD1|TRBJ2-7
TGTGCTAGCAGCTTAGGGGACAGCTACGAGCAGTACTTC
CASSLGDSYEQYF
>.|TRBV27|TRBD1|TRBJ2-4
TGTGCCAGCAGTTCGGACCGGACAGGGGTAGTGAAAAACATTCAGTACTTC
CASSSDRTGVVKNIQYF
>.|TRBV24-1|TRBD1|TRBJ1-1
TGTGCGACCGGGACAGCCCGGGGTGAAGCTTTCTTT
CATGTARGEAFF
>.|TRBV19|.|TRBJ1-1
TGTGCCAGTAGTCTCTGGACAGATAATCCCGAAGCTTTCTTT
CASSLWTDNPEAFF
>.|TRBV28|TRBD2|TRBJ2-5
TGTGCCAGCACCAATAGCGGGAGGGTGAGAGAGACCCAGTACTTC
CASTNSGRVRETQYF
>.|TRBV2|.|TRBJ1-5
TGTGCCAGCAGTGATGGCCGGGTACAGCCCCAGCATTTT
CASSDGRVQPQHF
>.|TRBV7-7|.|TRBJ1-3
TGTGCTAGCAGCCGAGACAGGTCTTCTGGAAACACCATATATTTT
CASSRDRSSGNTIYF
>.|TRBV28|TRBD1|TRBJ2-7
TGTGCCAGCAGGGCTGGGACAGAGTGGGGCCTCGAGCAGTACTTC
CASRAGTEWGLEQYF
>.|TRBV18|.|TRBJ2-2
TGTGCCAGCTCACCCGCCCCACGGAGCACCGGGGAGCTGTTTTTT
CASSPAPRSTGELFF
>.|TRBV6-1|.|TRBJ1-2
TGTGCCAGCAGCCTAGAGGGTGGCTACACCTTC
CASSLEGGYTF
>.|TRBV9|TRBD1|TRBJ2-6
TGTGCCAGCAGCGTAGGGATAGGGGGCAGATCTGGGGCCAACGTCCTGACTTTC
CASSVGIGGRSGANVLTF